One and the same sample provided the 30 T cell receptor beta chains below, sequenced in a study of blood T cells in healthy people across ages. A second PCR of about 6 to 11 cycles used a sample-barcoded 5' primer and a J-beta primer mix. TCRdb independently ran MiXCR on the 5' RACE reads; one entry per CDR3 protein. The sample consists of under 800,000 distinct CDR3 sequences, roughly 20% of them appearing once. Sequencing input: blood. Receptors originate from a man aged 65 to 85 in good health.

The chain recombines TRBV4-1 with TRBJ2-1; 7 bases are a match to TRBD2. V trimming: 4 bases; J trimming: 0 bases; junction bases outside the gene matches: 9. Germline CDR1 is MGHRA and CDR2 is YSYEKL. The CDR3 is 17 amino acids. CDR3 region: CASSPTDGGSSYNEQFF. CDR3 coding DNA: TGCGCCAGCAGCCCCACGGATGGCGGGAGCTCCTACAATGAGCAGTTCTTC.

The rearrangement links TRBV6-2 or TRBV6-3 to TRBJ2-5, with D perhaps matching TRBD2 (5 bases). The better agreement between TRBJ2-1 and the DNA end casts doubt on the J call. This CDR3 is built from 12 residues. CDR1 MNHEY and CDR2 SVGEGT come from the germline V gene. In DNA form, the CDR3 reads TGTGCCAGCAATAGACTATTCCATGAGCAGTTCTTC. It translates to CASNRLFHEQFF.

This clonotype has only a few counts. The chain joins TRBV29-1 to TRBJ1-1, with TRBD1 matching 8 bases. CDR3 length equals 13 residues. V was pared by 7 bases and J by 2 bases, with 6 bases of the junction left unmatched. CDR1 SQVTM and CDR2 ANQGSEA come from the germline V gene. CDR3 coding DNA: TGCAGCGCCCGGACAGGGAGCAACACTGAAGCTTTCTTT. Protein sequence: CSARTGSNTEAFF.

The chain carries TRBV6-4 and TRBJ2-2; 10 bases line up with TRBD2. The CDR3 extends over 16 amino acids. V was pared by 0 bases and J by 7 bases, with 5 bases of the junction left unmatched. The germline V gene has CDR1 MRHNA and CDR2 SNTAGT. CDR3 protein: CASSDSIAGGNGELFF. CDR3 DNA: TGTGCCAGCAGTGACTCGATAGCGGGAGGCAACGGGGAGCTGTTTTTT.

Note on this clonotype: The junction shows a germline mismatch at one end, possibly a read error. The chain recombines TRBV2 with TRBJ2-7, with unresolved D. This CDR3 has 12 residues. CDR1 SNHLY and CDR2 FYNNEI come from the germline V gene. The CDR3 region has the DNA TGTGCCAGCAGTGGCAGATTCTACGAGCACTACTTC. As protein: CASSGRFYEHYF. The full variable domain, its missing parts supplied by reference TRBV2 and TRBJ2-7, is EPEVTQTPSHQVTQMGQEVILRCVPISNHLYFYWYRQILGQKVEFLVSFYNNEISEKSEIFDDQFSVERPDGSNFTLKIRSTKLEDSAMYFCASSGRFYEHYFGPGTRLTVT.

CDR3 sequence reads: CASSYPQGAQRPWGLYEQYF. The CDR3 DNA reads TGTGCCAGCAGTTACCCACAGGGGGCCCAGCGCCCCTGGGGTTTATACGAGCAGTACTTC. The chain is built from TRBV6-2 or TRBV6-3 and TRBJ2-5, with TRBD1 matching 9 bases. The DNA end is a closer match to TRBJ2-7, so the J assignment may be wrong. Germline assignment: CDR1 MNHEY and CDR2 SVGEGT. This CDR3 region has 20 residues.

This clonotype turned up a few times. The V gene is TRBV10-3, the J gene TRBJ2-1; 9 nucleotides agree with TRBD1. CDR1 is ENHRY and CDR2 is SYGVKD in the germline V gene. The CDR3 extends over 15 amino acids. The V segment lost 3 bases and the J segment 8 bases; nucleotides outside the gene matches: 8. Here the CDR3 reads CAISDRDRASDEQFF. CDR3 DNA sequence: TGTGCCATCAGTGACCGGGACAGGGCCTCGGATGAGCAGTTCTTC.

The J gene is TRBJ2-7, the V gene TRBV20-1; 8 bases match TRBD2. J lost 5 bases, V lost 0 bases, and 6 bases had no gene match. This CDR3 has 14 amino acids. CDR1 and CDR2 from the germline V gene are DFQATT and SNEGSKA (reference sequence). The CDR3 loop reads CSARDPAGVNEQYF. Here the CDR3 DNA reads TGCAGTGCTAGAGATCCAGCGGGAGTTAACGAGCAGTACTTC.

Of note for this clonotype: A read error may account for a junction end that differs from germline. The V gene is TRBV4-2, the J gene TRBJ2-3; 10 bases align to TRBD2. This CDR3 comprises 18 residues. Germline values: CDR1 LGHNA, CDR2 YNFKEQ. The CDR3 DNA is TGTACCAGCAGCCAAGATCCTAGCGGGAGCGGGGGCACAGATACGCAGTATTTT. It yields the protein CTSSQDPSGSGGTDTQYF.

This clonotype appeared a few times. The conserved phenylalanine or tryptophan normally closing the CDR3 is absent here, so this likely arose from a read error. Because the CDR3's place on the DNA is in doubt, the DNA is left out and the CDR3 is given as listed by TCRdb. V and J are TRBV6-2 or TRBV6-3 and TRBJ2-5; TRBD2, the D gene given by the table, was not confirmed from the DNA. 13 amino acids form the CDR3, both terminal residues included. Germline V gene data show CDR1 as MNHEY and CDR2 as SVGEGT. CDR3 sequence: CASSYSILAGPRL.

The rearrangement links TRBV7-8 to TRBJ2-5; no definite D call. Trimming took 3 bases from V and 5 from J, leaving 7 bases between them. The CDR3 length is 12 residues. The germline V gene has CDR1 SGHVS and CDR2 FQNEAQ. The CDR3 DNA follows: TGTGCCAGCAGCTTTTTTCGGGAGACCCAGTACTTC. Protein product: CASSFFRETQYF. Looking up the rest from reference TRBV7-8 and TRBJ2-5 gives the full variable domain: GAGVSQSPRYKVAKRGQDVALRCDPISGHVSLFWYQQALGQGPEFLTYFQNEAQLDKSGLPSDRFFAERPEGSVSTLKIQRTQQEDSAVYLCASSFFRETQYFGPGTRLLVL.

This clonotype showed up just a few times. J is TRBJ2-2 and V is TRBV3-1, with unresolved D. CDR3 length: 14 residues. Looked up from germline, CDR1 is LGHDT and CDR2 is YNNKEL (reference sequence). The V gene lost 4 bases and the J gene lost 5 bases, with 11 bases spanning the gap. CDR3 in amino acids: CASSPASGTGELFF. CDR3 nucleotide sequence: TGTGCCAGCAGCCCTGCTTCGGGTACCGGGGAGCTGTTTTTT.

This clonotype has just a few counts. The chain links TRBV19 to TRBJ2-5; TRBD2 matches 12 bases. The CDR3 is 18 amino acids. J gave up 4 bases and V 1 base, and 10 bases lay outside the gene matches. Germline V gives CDR1 LNHDA, CDR2 SQIVND (reference sequence). The CDR3 reads CASSIALASGRAGETQYF. CDR3 coding DNA: TGTGCCAGTAGTATAGCTTTGGCTAGCGGGAGGGCCGGAGAGACCCAGTACTTC.

This chain connects TRBV7-2 to TRBJ2-1; 7 bases are a match to TRBD1. CDR1 and CDR2 (germline): SGHTA, FQGNSA. CDR3 size: 20 residues. V was pared by 1 base and J by 3 bases, with 18 bases of the junction left unmatched. The CDR3 reads CASSLGFGTATRGYYNEQFF. The CDR3 DNA reads TGTGCCAGCAGCTTAGGGTTCGGGACAGCCACTAGGGGCTACTACAATGAGCAGTTCTTC.

In its sample, this clonotype was seen a few times. The rearrangement joins TRBV2 to TRBJ1-2, with D maybe TRBD1 (6 bases). The CDR3 consists of 13 residues. Germline V CDR1 and CDR2: SNHLY, FYNNEI. V lost 3 bases and J lost 4, with 9 bases in between. The CDR3 protein is CASSDLGGYGYTF. The CDR3 nucleotides read TGTGCCAGCAGTGATTTAGGGGGCTATGGCTACACCTTC.

This clonotype has just a few counts. The CDR3 reads CASSFKGLAGSEQFF. CDR3 nucleotide sequence: TGTGCCAGCAGCTTTAAGGGACTAGCGGGTAGTGAGCAGTTCTTC. V usage is TRBV5-8 and J usage is TRBJ2-1, with 12 bases fitting TRBD2. The junction had 6 bases not matched to a gene; V was cut back by 2 bases and J by 9 bases. Germline V gene sequence: CDR1 SGHTS, CDR2 YDEGEE. The CDR3 covers 15 residues.

This clonotype was seen only a few times. The chain is built from TRBV9 and TRBJ2-4, with TRBD1 as a possible D gene (5 bases). Germline CDR1 reads SGDLS; CDR2 reads YYNGEE. This CDR3 has 15 residues. V was cut by 0 bases and J by 5 bases, with 12 bases left in between. The CDR3 protein is CASSVAGRVENIQYF. DNA of the CDR3: TGTGCCAGCAGCGTAGCAGGGCGTGTAGAAAACATTCAGTACTTC.

The genes are TRBV7-2 and TRBJ2-7; possible D gene TRBD2, 5 bases. The closer fit of TRBJ2-1 to the DNA end suggests the J call may be wrong. CDR3 length equals 17 residues. The germline V gene encodes CDR1 SGHTA and CDR2 FQGNSA. The CDR3 DNA reads TGTGCCAGCAGCTTAGTGGGAAGCGGAAGTCTCTACAATGAGCAGTTCTTC. Protein: CASSLVGSGSLYNEQFF.

This chain links TRBV18 with TRBJ2-7; a weak D match, TRBD1 (6 bases). The CDR3 is 15 residues long. V lost 5 bases to trimming and J lost 0 bases, with 14 bases between them. Germline lookup yields CDR1 KGHSH and CDR2 LQKENI. CDR3 loop: CASSTRQASSYEQYF. CDR3 nucleotides: TGTGCCAGCTCAACACGACAGGCGTCCTCCTACGAGCAGTACTTC.

This clonotype showed up just a few times. The rearrangement joins TRBV6-1 to TRBJ1-6; D unclear. The CDR3 spans 15 residues. Trimming cost V 5 bases and J 5 bases, with 13 bases left between them. Germline V gives CDR1 MNHNS, CDR2 SASEGT. CDR3 protein: CASSPRDGNNSPLHF. The CDR3 region has the DNA TGTGCCAGCAGTCCTAGGGATGGGAATAATTCACCCCTCCACTTT.

The chain employs TRBV4-1 and TRBJ2-3; 11 nucleotides line up with TRBD2. The CDR3 runs to 17 residues. V lost 1 base and J lost 2; bases outside the gene matches: 5. The germline CDR1 and CDR2 sequences are MGHRA and YSYEKL. CDR3 region: CASSQALAGGFTDTQYF. As DNA, the CDR3 is TGCGCCAGCAGCCAAGCTTTAGCGGGAGGGTTCACAGATACGCAGTATTTT.

This clonotype was found many times. The chain recombines TRBV5-5 with TRBJ2-2; tentative D call: TRBD2 (5 bases). Between the trimmed V and J ends, which lost 4 bases and 2 bases, there was a span of 12 bases. The CDR3 is made up of 15 amino acids. The germline V gene encodes CDR1 SGHKS and CDR2 YYEKEE (reference sequence). The CDR3 coding sequence is TGTGCCAGCAGCCCACGGACTGCCAACACCGGGGAGCTGTTTTTT. Its protein product is CASSPRTANTGELFF.

The gene calls are TRBV10-3 and TRBJ2-1; D may be TRBD1 (5 bases). The V end lost 10 bases, the J end lost 0 bases, and 16 bases lay between the germline ends. This CDR3 region has 15 residues. The germline CDR1 and CDR2 sequences are ENHRY and SYGVKD. CDR3 sequence (DNA): TGTGCCACGGTGACAGACCCGAGCTCCTACAATGAGCAGTTCTTC. Translating gives CATVTDPSSYNEQFF.

This clonotype showed up just a few times. The rearrangement uses TRBV7-2 and TRBJ2-7, with 8 nucleotides matching TRBD1. The CDR3 contains 15 residues. CDR1 SGHTA and CDR2 FQGNSA come from the germline V gene. The V and J ends lost 2 bases and 6 bases, in that order; junction bases with no gene match: 9. CDR3 in DNA: TGTGCCAGCAGCTTAACCGGGACAGGTTTCATCGAGCAGTACTTC. Translation: CASSLTGTGFIEQYF.

The chain carries TRBV23-1 and TRBJ1-4; possibly TRBD1 for D (5 bases). TRBV23-1 is assigned to the ORF class and has an uncertain function. Trimming removed 0 bases at V and 0 bases at J, with 11 bases between. The CDR3 totals 17 residues. CDR3 nucleotide sequence: TGCGCCAGCAGTCAATCGGGGCGGCTTGCAACTAATGAAAAACTGTTTTTT. This gives the protein CASSQSGRLATNEKLFF.

Details on this clonotype: A read error may account for a junction end that differs from germline. The chain uses TRBV7-9 and TRBJ2-5; the D gene is possibly TRBD2 (7 bases). CDR3 size: 16 residues. Germline assignment: CDR1 SEHNR and CDR2 FQNEAQ (reference sequence). Here the CDR3 DNA reads TGTGCCAGCAGCTCAAGGGGGACTAACTTCCAAGAGACCCAGCACTTC. Its translation: CASSSRGTNFQETQHF.

This clonotype has more than one count but fewer than ten. This chain links TRBV2 with TRBJ2-2; 9 bases are shared with TRBD2. Germline CDR1 reads SNHLY; CDR2 reads FYNNEI. Trimming cost V 8 bases and J 1 base; bases outside gene matches: 2. This CDR3 region has 14 residues. The CDR3 DNA reads TGTGCCAGCCTAGCGGGACAGAACACCGGGGAGCTGTTTTTT. Its protein is CASLAGQNTGELFF. Together with reference TRBV2 and TRBJ2-2, the CDR3 gives the full variable domain: EPEVTQTPSHQVTQMGQEVILRCVPISNHLYFYWYRQILGQKVEFLVSFYNNEISEKSEIFDDQFSVERPDGSNFTLKIRSTKLEDSAMYFCASLAGQNTGELFFGEGSRLTVL.

The chain recombines TRBV15 with TRBJ2-5; no clear D gene. The V gene's germline CDR1 is LNHNV and CDR2 YYDKDF (reference sequence). CDR3 length equals 16 residues. V lost 0 bases, J lost 7 bases, and 18 bases lay in between. The CDR3 region has the DNA TGTGCCACCAGCAGAGACCCCCTGTCGGTGGTCTTGACCCAGTACTTC. It specifies CATSRDPLSVVLTQYF.

This clonotype was counted a few times. This sequence joins TRBV20-1 and TRBJ2-5; D unresolved. Trimming removed 3 bases at V and 0 bases at J, with 8 bases between. The CDR3 spans 13 residues. Germline V lookup: CDR1 DFQATT, CDR2 SNEGSKA (reference sequence). The CDR3 here is CSASGDYQETQYF. The CDR3 DNA reads as TGCAGTGCTAGTGGTGACTACCAAGAGACCCAGTACTTC.

This clonotype was observed a handful of times. The chain carries TRBV20-1 and TRBJ2-3, with 10 nucleotides matching TRBD2. V lost 0 bases to trimming and J lost 5 bases; unmatched junction nucleotides: 2. This CDR3 has 14 amino acids. Germline-derived CDR1 and CDR2 are DFQATT and SNEGSKA (reference sequence). CDR3 DNA: TGCAGTGCTAGAGACCTAGCGGGAGTAGATACGCAGTATTTT. Its translation: CSARDLAGVDTQYF.